The 20 T cell receptor beta chains below come from one sample, sequenced in a study of T-cell memory formation after mild COVID-19. Using its own MiXCR run on the 5' RACE reads, TCRdb lists one record per CDR3 protein. The profile covers over 45,000 distinct CDR3 sequences, with over 8.5% appearing a single time and around 11% taken by the ten largest. Material: PBMCs or a T cell subset sorted from them (not recorded which). These receptors were obtained from an adult woman who had mild COVID-19 (a few samples of this study predate the infection). Cell type and time point are not known.

This clonotype was found a few times. V is TRBV6-1 and J is TRBJ2-3; D ambiguous. The CDR3 length is 12 residues. V shed 3 bases and J shed 5 bases, with 6 bases lying between them. Germline V gene sequence: CDR1 MNHNS, CDR2 SASEGT. The CDR3 DNA reads as TGTGCCAGCAGTGATGAGGTAGATACGCAGTATTTT. Translated: CASSDEVDTQYF.

In its sample, this clonotype is medium-sized. The chain uses TRBV9 and TRBJ2-3; D is ambiguous. Germline CDR1 reads SGDLS; CDR2 reads YYNGEE. CDR3 length: 15 amino acids. V was cut by 0 bases and J by 1 base, with 9 bases left in between. This CDR3 is CASSVGLLRTDTQYF. In DNA form, the CDR3 reads TGTGCCAGCAGCGTAGGACTCCTCCGCACAGATACGCAGTATTTT.

This clonotype was observed a few times. The V and J genes are TRBV6-6 and TRBJ2-3; 7 bases fit TRBD1. The CDR3 is made up of 14 amino acids. Germline lookup yields CDR1 MNHNY and CDR2 SVGAGI (reference sequence). The J segment lost 0 bases and the V segment lost 4 bases, leaving 1 base of the junction unmatched. DNA of the CDR3: TGTGCCAGCAGTTGGGGACAGAGCACAGATACGCAGTATTTT. Translated: CASSWGQSTDTQYF.

This clonotype showed up just a few times. This sequence joins TRBV7-9 and TRBJ2-1; TRBD2 matches 9 bases. The CDR3 is 19 amino acids. Germline V lookup: CDR1 SEHNR, CDR2 FQNEAQ (reference sequence). After removal of 4 bases from V and 5 bases from J, the junction contained 18 bases not matched to a gene. CDR3 region: CASSSGVSGGPLGNNEQFF. The CDR3 nucleotides are TGTGCCAGCAGCTCGGGGGTGAGCGGGGGGCCCCTCGGAAACAATGAGCAGTTCTTC. Full variable domain (missing parts from reference TRBV7-9 and TRBJ2-1): DTGVSQNPRHKITKRGQNVTFRCDPISEHNRLYWYRQTLGQGPEFLTYFQNEAQLEKSRLLSDRFSAERPKGSFSTLEIQRTEQGDSAMYLCASSSGVSGGPLGNNEQFFGPGTRLTVL.

This clonotype was observed a few times. This chain uses TRBV7-9 with TRBJ1-1; TRBD1 agrees at 7 bases. The CDR3 is 15 amino acids. Germline-derived CDR1 and CDR2 are SEHNR and FQNEAQ (reference sequence). V lost 0 bases and J lost 6; bases outside the gene matches: 7. The CDR3 is CASSLASTGRAEAFF. The DNA of the CDR3 is TGTGCCAGCAGCTTAGCTTCGACAGGGAGGGCTGAAGCTTTCTTT.

Many counts were recorded for this clonotype. The chain couples TRBV5-1 to TRBJ2-7; the D is unclear. The germline V gene encodes CDR1 SGHRS and CDR2 YFSETQ. V lost 4 bases, J lost 2 bases, and 16 bases lay in between. The CDR3 has 15 residues. In DNA form, the CDR3 reads TGCGCCAGCAGCCAGTCTTCTGCAGGACCCTACGAGCAGTACTTC. Translating gives CASSQSSAGPYEQYF.

This clonotype was detected a few times. The CDR3 nucleotides read TGTGCCAGCAGTTTTGGGGTTATGGAGACCCAGTACTTC. Translating it yields CASSFGVMETQYF. V and J are TRBV12-3 or TRBV12-4 and TRBJ2-5; D is ambiguous. This CDR3 is built from 13 residues. Trimming removed 3 bases at V and 5 bases at J, with 10 bases between.

This clonotype was seen more than once but under ten times. The chain has TRBV7-6 and TRBJ1-2; tentatively, D is TRBD1 (6 bases). CDR1 and CDR2 from the germline V gene are SGHVS and FNYEAQ. V dropped 2 bases and J dropped 4 bases, with 11 bases sitting between them. The CDR3 contains 14 residues. The CDR3 loop is CASSLRGAGYGYTF. CDR3 sequence (DNA): TGTGCCAGCAGCTTACGGGGGGCTGGCTATGGCTACACCTTC.

This clonotype came up a few times. The CDR3: CASRPGVGTEAFF. CDR3 bases: TGTGCCAGCAGACCAGGGGTGGGAACTGAAGCTTTCTTT. The chain links TRBV28 to TRBJ1-1; possible D gene TRBD1, 6 bases. V was trimmed by 6 bases and J by 5 bases, leaving 13 bases between them. In germline, CDR1 is MDHEN, CDR2 SYDVKM. The CDR3 covers 13 residues.

This clonotype was found a few times. The chain is built from TRBV4-3 and TRBJ1-1; tentatively, D is TRBD1 (5 bases). The CDR3 contains 15 residues. The V gene's germline CDR1 is LGHNA and CDR2 YSLEER. Trimming pared 0 bases from V and 4 bases from J, leaving 12 bases between. The CDR3 region is CASSQDRASGTEAFF. The CDR3, as DNA: TGCGCCAGCAGCCAAGACAGGGCGTCAGGCACTGAAGCTTTCTTT.

This clonotype has at least ten counts. V gene TRBV5-1 combines with J gene TRBJ2-7; D perhaps matches TRBD2 (5 bases). The germline V gene encodes CDR1 SGHRS and CDR2 YFSETQ. V was shortened by 4 bases and J by 7 bases, with 18 bases between the two germline ends. This CDR3 spans 14 amino acids. The CDR3 region is CASSAAVGVGEQYF. The CDR3 DNA sequence: TGCGCCAGCAGCGCGGCCGTCGGGGTTGGGGAGCAGTACTTC.

Here the CDR3 DNA reads TGCGCCAGCAGCCTGGGGACAGGGGGCACTCGGGCGGAAGAGACCCAGTACTTC. It is translated as CASSLGTGGTRAEETQYF. The chain has TRBV5-1 and TRBJ2-5, with 12 bases that match TRBD1. The CDR3 spans 18 residues. Germline-derived CDR1 and CDR2 are SGHRS and YFSETQ. V was clipped by 4 bases and J by 3 bases; unmatched bases: 13. Looking up the rest from reference TRBV5-1 and TRBJ2-5 gives the full variable domain: KAGVTQTPRYLIKTRGQQVTLSCSPISGHRSVSWYQQTPGQGLQFLFEYFSETQRNKGNFPGRFSGRQFSNSRSEMNVSTLELGDSALYLCASSLGTGGTRAEETQYFGPGTRLLVL.

V and J are TRBV6-2 or TRBV6-3 and TRBJ2-1; D is possibly TRBD2 (5 bases). The CDR3 runs 14 residues. Trimming took 4 bases from V and 4 from J, leaving 11 bases between them. The germline CDR1 and CDR2 sequences are MNHEY and SVGEGT. The CDR3 DNA sequence: TGTGCCAGCAGTTTAGAGGGAACGTACAATGAGCAGTTCTTC. Encoded protein: CASSLEGTYNEQFF.

Ten or more counts support this clonotype. The rearrangement links TRBV7-9 to TRBJ1-5; 7 bases agree with TRBD1. The V segment lost 8 bases and the J segment 2 bases; nucleotides outside the gene matches: 3. CDR1 and CDR2 from the germline V gene are SEHNR and FQNEAQ (reference sequence). This CDR3 spans 13 amino acids. CDR3 in DNA: TGTGCCAGCGGAACAGGGGGCAATCAGCCCCAGCATTTT. It encodes CASGTGGNQPQHF.

The V call is TRBV7-3, the J call TRBJ2-3, with D unclear. The CDR3 loop spans 13 amino acids. Germline CDR1 and CDR2: SGHTA and FQGTGA. Trimming cost V 2 bases and J 3 bases, with 6 bases left between them. The CDR3 nucleotides read TGTGCCAGCAGCTTAGACACTACAGATACGCAGTATTTT. This encodes CASSLDTTDTQYF.

The table lists this clonotype with many counts. The V gene is TRBV6-5, the J gene TRBJ2-1, with D possibly TRBD1 on 6 matching bases. Deletions cut 2 bases from V and 5 bases from J, with 10 bases between. The CDR3 is 14 amino acids. CDR1 and CDR2 from the germline V gene are MNHEY and SVGAGI. The CDR3 DNA reads as TGTGCCAGCAGTTACCGCGGACAGCACAATGAGCAGTTCTTC. This gives the protein CASSYRGQHNEQFF.

Many counts were recorded for this clonotype. This chain links TRBV20-1 with TRBJ2-7, with TRBD1 identical over 7 bases. The CDR3 runs 13 residues. V lost 4 bases to trimming and J lost 3 bases; unmatched junction nucleotides: 6. Per the germline V gene, CDR1 is DFQATT and CDR2 is SNEGSKA (reference sequence). Here the CDR3 reads CSAINRGGYEQYF. The CDR3 region has the DNA TGCAGTGCTATAAACAGGGGCGGCTACGAGCAGTACTTC.

This clonotype was seen more than once but under ten times. In DNA form, the CDR3 reads TGTGCCAGCAGTGATGGGGAGGGAAACTCCTACGAGCAGTACTTC. Residues: CASSDGEGNSYEQYF. This sequence joins TRBV25-1 and TRBJ2-7; 7 bases fit TRBD2. With 3 bases clipped from V and 0 bases from J, the junction kept 5 bases outside the gene matches. Germline V gene data show CDR1 as MGHDK and CDR2 as SYGVNS. This CDR3 comprises 15 residues.

V is TRBV18 and J is TRBJ1-1; 8 positions agree with TRBD1. Unmatched junction bases numbered 7, after V lost 6 bases and J lost 4 bases. The germline V gene encodes CDR1 KGHSH and CDR2 LQKENI. The CDR3 is 14 amino acids. The CDR3 coding sequence is TGTGCCAGCTCCTACGGACAGGGAGCCACTGAAGCTTTCTTT. Translating gives CASSYGQGATEAFF. The whole variable domain, filled in from reference TRBV18 and TRBJ1-1, reads NAGVMQNPRHLVRRRGQEARLRCSPMKGHSHVYWYRQLPEEGLKFMVYLQKENIIDESGMPKERFSAEFPKEGPSILRIQQVVRGDSAAYFCASSYGQGATEAFFGQGTRLTVV.

A few counts support this clonotype. The chain uses TRBV19 and TRBJ2-7, with TRBD1 identical over 8 bases. V shed 1 base and J 2 bases; nucleotides not matched to a gene: 7. The CDR3 is made up of 16 amino acids. Germline CDR1 and CDR2: LNHDA and SQIVND (reference sequence). The DNA for the CDR3 is TGTGCCAGTAGTATAGTCGGGACAGGTCCCACCTACGAGCAGTACTTC. Translating gives CASSIVGTGPTYEQYF.